This TCR beta chain was identified in a study of cytomegalovirus exposure and HLA in healthy donors. Measured with immunoSEQ multiplex PCR; TCRdb has only the in-frame clones, and not every one. This table holds about 82,000 clones, just under 95% found once. The CDR3 has 18 amino acids. The J segment lost 6 bases and the V segment lost 4 bases, leaving 17 bases of the junction unmatched. In germline, CDR1 is SGHNT, CDR2 YYREEE (reference sequence). The sequence derives from a man younger than 35 in good health and CMV-seronegative. Input material: PBMCs. The chain recombines TRBV5-4 with TRBJ2-2, with 8 bases matching TRBD2. CDR3 region: CASSPPGGGTERPGELFF. For the CDR3, the DNA is TGTGCCAGCAGCCCCCCCGGGGGGGGGACGGAGCGACCCGGGGAGCTGTTTTTT.